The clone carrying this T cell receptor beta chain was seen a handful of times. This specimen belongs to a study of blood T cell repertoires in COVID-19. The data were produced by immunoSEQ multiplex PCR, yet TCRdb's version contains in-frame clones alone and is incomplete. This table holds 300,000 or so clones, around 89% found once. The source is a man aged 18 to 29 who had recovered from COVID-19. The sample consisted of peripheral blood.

As DNA, the CDR3 is TGTGCCAGCTCACCACTTCAGGGTGCGTACACTGAAGCTTTCTTT. As protein: CASSPLQGAYTEAFF. J is TRBJ1-1 and V is TRBV18; perhaps TRBD1 as D (5 bases). The CDR3 is 15 amino acids. The V and J ends lost 1 base and 3 bases respectively, with 12 bases between them. The V gene's germline CDR1 is KGHSH and CDR2 LQKENI. The full variable domain, with the rest looked up from reference TRBV18 and TRBJ1-1, is NAGVMQNPRHLVRRRGQEARLRCSPMKGHSHVYWYRQLPEEGLKFMVYLQKENIIDESGMPKERFSAEFPKEGPSILRIQQVVRGDSAAYFCASSPLQGAYTEAFFGQGTRLTVV.